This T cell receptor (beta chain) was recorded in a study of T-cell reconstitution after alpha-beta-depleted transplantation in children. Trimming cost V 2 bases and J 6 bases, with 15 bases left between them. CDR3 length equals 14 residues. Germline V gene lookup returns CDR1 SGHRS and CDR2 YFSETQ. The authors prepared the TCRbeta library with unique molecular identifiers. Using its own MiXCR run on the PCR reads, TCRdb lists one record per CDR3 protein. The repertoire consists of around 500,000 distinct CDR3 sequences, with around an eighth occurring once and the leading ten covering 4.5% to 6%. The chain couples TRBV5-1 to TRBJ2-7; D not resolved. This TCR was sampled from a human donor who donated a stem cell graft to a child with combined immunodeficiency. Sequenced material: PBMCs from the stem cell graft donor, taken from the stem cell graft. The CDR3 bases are TGCGCCAGCAGCTTCGAACCCTATTCCACCGAGCAGTACTTC. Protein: CASSFEPYSTEQYF. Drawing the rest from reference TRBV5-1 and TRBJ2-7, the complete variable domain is KAGVTQTPRYLIKTRGQQVTLSCSPISGHRSVSWYQQTPGQGLQFLFEYFSETQRNKGNFPGRFSGRQFSNSRSEMNVSTLELGDSALYLCASSFEPYSTEQYFGPGTRLTVT.